This T cell receptor (beta chain) was captured in a study of human T cells and chemical hapten exposure. Study-wide results and caveats: Counts of expanded TCRs at PT1 were positively correlated with patch test score. Controls formed significantly fewer large CDR3 similarity clusters than expanded TCRs did.

The length of the CDR3 is 14 residues. V lost 2 bases, J lost 0 bases, and 10 bases lay in between. The germline CDR1 and CDR2 sequences are SQVTM and ANQGSEA. Individual cDNA molecules each carried unique molecular identifiers attached by the library. A single record per CDR3 protein comes from TCRdb applying MiXCR to the RACE reads. The data hold 150,000 to 200,000 distinct CDR3 sequences, with 24% observed a single time. The time point was: patch test 3, about 24 weeks after DPC sensitization. Treatment of the sample: therapeutic diphenylcyclopropenone sensitization with weekly scalp DPC. Participating donors were patients with alopecia, aged 18 to 70 years, considered appropriate candidates for DPC. This clonotype was counted a few times. Its antigen is undetermined.

Material: whole blood, obtained in connection with sensitization to the hapten diphenylcyclopropenone (DPC). The V call is TRBV29-1, the J call TRBJ1-1; unclear D gene. The sequence was collected from a woman aged 40 to 49 with alopecia areata. Some clones in this sample may be carry-over from other donors' samples. The chain's CDR3 is CSVELTGMNTEAFF. DNA for the CDR3: TGCAGCGTTGAACTAACGGGGATGAACACTGAAGCTTTCTTT.